This T cell receptor (beta chain) appears in the sequencing data of a study of response to subunit inactivated influenza vaccine. Study-level findings and limits: Every seasonal influenza vaccination brings in few new T cells, the authors suggested.

For this clonotype: The antigen is not known.

This CDR3 spans 14 amino acids. The germline CDR1 and CDR2 sequences are MNHEY and SMNVEV (reference sequence). V gave up 2 bases and J gave up 3 bases; unmatched junction bases: 1. TCRdb independently ran MiXCR on the RT-PCR reads; one entry per CDR3 protein. The data show over 400,000 distinct CDR3 sequences, 9.5% to 13% seen once. Sequenced here: PBMCs from blood, sampled 45 days after vaccination. The source is a man aged 50-59 years who received an inactivated influenza vaccine. The chain carries TRBV27 and TRBJ2-1, with 7 bases lining up with TRBD1. CDR3 protein: CASSLGTDYNEQFF. The CDR3 region has the DNA TGTGCCAGCAGTTTAGGGACAGACTACAATGAGCAGTTCTTC.